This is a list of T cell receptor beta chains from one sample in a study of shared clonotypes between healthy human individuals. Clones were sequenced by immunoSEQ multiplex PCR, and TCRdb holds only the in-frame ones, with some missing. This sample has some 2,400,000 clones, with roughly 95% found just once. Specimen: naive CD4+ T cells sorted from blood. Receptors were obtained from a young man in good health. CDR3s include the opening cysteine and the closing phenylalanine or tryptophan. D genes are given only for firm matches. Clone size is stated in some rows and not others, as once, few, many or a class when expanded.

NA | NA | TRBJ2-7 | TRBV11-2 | TGTGCCAGCAGGCCGGTGGAGGGCAGGGGCCACGAGCAGTACTTC | CASRPVEGRGHEQYF
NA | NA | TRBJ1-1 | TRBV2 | TGTGCCAGCAGTGACAGGGTAGCTTTCTTT | CASSDRVAFF
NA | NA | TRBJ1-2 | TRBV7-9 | TGTGCCAGCAGGCGGGACACCGTCTATGGCTACACCTTC | CASRRDTVYGYTF
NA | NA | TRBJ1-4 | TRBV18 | TGTGCCAGCTCACCAGACCAGGGGTATGAAAAACTGTTTTTT | CASSPDQGYEKLFF
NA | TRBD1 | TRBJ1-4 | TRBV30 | TGTGCCTGGACCATAGGGACAGGACCGAGTGAAAAACTGTTTTTT | CAWTIGTGPSEKLFF
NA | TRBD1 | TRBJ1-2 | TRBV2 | TGTGCCAGCAGTAAAGAACAGCCGGGACAGGGGGGTTATGGCTACACCTTC | CASSKEQPGQGGYGYTF
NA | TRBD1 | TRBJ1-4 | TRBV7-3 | TGTGCCAGCAGTTACGGGACAGGGGGCTTTGAAAAACTGTTTTTT | CASSYGTGGFEKLFF
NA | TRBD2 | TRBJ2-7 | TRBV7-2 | TGTGCCAGCAGCCCTGTTTCGGGGGGGGCGGCCTACGAGCAGTACTTC | CASSPVSGGAAYEQYF
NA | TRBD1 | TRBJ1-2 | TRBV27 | TGTGCCAGCAGTTTATTACGGACAGGGCCCTATGGCTACACCTTC | CASSLLRTGPYGYTF
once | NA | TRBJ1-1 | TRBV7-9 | TGTGCCAGCAGCCTTACAGGGTTGGACACTGAAGCTTTCTTT | CASSLTGLDTEAFF
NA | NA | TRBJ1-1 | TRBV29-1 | TGCAGCGTTTTACTAGACAGGCCGCCGGGCACTGAAGCTTTCTTT | CSVLLDRPPGTEAFF
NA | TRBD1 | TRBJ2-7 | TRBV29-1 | TGCAGCGTTGAGGACAGGCTCTCCTACGAGCAGTACTTC | CSVEDRLSYEQYF
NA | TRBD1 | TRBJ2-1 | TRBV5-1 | TGCGCCAGCAGCCCAGGGACAGGGAGCGGTGAGCAGTTCTTC | CASSPGTGSGEQFF
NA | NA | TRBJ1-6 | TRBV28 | TGTGCCAGCAGGTCAGGGAGCTCCTATAATTCACCCCTCCACTTT | CASRSGSSYNSPLHF
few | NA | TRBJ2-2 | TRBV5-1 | TGCGCCAGCCGCCCAACAGGAGACACCGGGGAGCTGTTTTTT | CASRPTGDTGELFF
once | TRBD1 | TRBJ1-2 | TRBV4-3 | TGCGCCAGCAGCTTAGTCACCGGGACAGCTAACTATGGCTACACCTTC | CASSLVTGTANYGYTF
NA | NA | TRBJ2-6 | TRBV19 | TGTGCCAGCCTCTCTCCTGGAGACAAGGCCAACGTCCTGACTTTC | CASLSPGDKANVLTF
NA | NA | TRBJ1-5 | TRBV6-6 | TGTGCCAGCAGACCCGAGGGGGTGTATCAGCCCCAGCATTTT | CASRPEGVYQPQHF
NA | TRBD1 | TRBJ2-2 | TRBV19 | TGTGCCAGTAGTAGGGGAGACAGGGGTTGGACCGGGGAGCTGTTTTTT | CASSRGDRGWTGELFF
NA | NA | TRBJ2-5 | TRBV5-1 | TGCGCCAGCAGCTTGGGGGGCGGGGAGACCCAGTACTTC | CASSLGGGETQYF
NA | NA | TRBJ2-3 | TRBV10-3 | TGTGCCATCAGTGAGGTCTTCACAGATACGCAGTATTTT | CAISEVFTDTQYF
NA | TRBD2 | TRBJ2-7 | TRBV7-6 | TGTGCCAGCAGCCTAGGACTAGCGGGTGAGCAGTACTTC | CASSLGLAGEQYF
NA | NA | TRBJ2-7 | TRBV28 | TGTGCCAGCAGATCAGGGGCACTGAGACACGAGCAGTACTTC | CASRSGALRHEQYF
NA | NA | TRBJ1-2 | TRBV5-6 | TGTGCCAGCAGCTTGGGCGGACTTATGAACTATGGCTACACCTTC | CASSLGGLMNYGYTF